This T cell receptor beta chain was identified during a study of beta chain features in type 1 diabetes. Findings and limits, study-wide: Sequencing the cDNA could make cells with high TCR expression show up more than they should.

About this clone itself: What it binds is not known.

Of the isolated RNA, all was reverse transcribed, and so the sequenced material was expressed TCRB transcripts. The assay was immunoSEQ multiplex PCR, and TCRdb's table has in-frame clones only and misses some. The sample consists of under 900,000 clones, roughly 15% of them appearing once. Trimming stripped 2 bases from V and 5 bases from J, with 24 bases between. The CDR3 is 18 amino acids. Per germline, CDR1 KGHSH and CDR2 LQKENI. Sequencing was performed on naive CD4+ T cells from blood. The receptor was derived from a woman between 18 and 29 years old in good health. The V gene is TRBV18, the J gene TRBJ2-5; D assignment may be TRBD1 or TRBD2 (5 bases each). The CDR3 protein is CASSPRQGESDPGETQYF. CDR3 nucleotides: TGTGCCAGCTCACCAAGGCAGGGCGAGAGCGACCCGGGGGAGACCCAGTACTTC.